This TCR beta chain was identified during a study of blood T cells in healthy people across ages. The CDR3 is 19 residues long. Germline loops: CDR1 SGHTA, CDR2 FQGNSA. The ends lost 5 bases at V and 4 bases at J; junction bases unmatched: 19. This clonotype was observed a few times. A second 7 to 11 cycle PCR used barcoded and J-beta primers. One entry per CDR3 protein results from TCRdb running MiXCR on the 5' RACE reads. The sample has about 780,000 distinct CDR3 sequences, more than 25% seen once. These records were also assigned to another study, of T cells of mothers and their children.

The chain recombines TRBV7-2 with TRBJ2-1; 8 bases align to TRBD1. The sequenced sample consisted of blood. The sequence was obtained from a boy younger than 18 in good health. The CDR3 reads CASSPRDRKISGAYNEQFF. DNA for the CDR3: TGTGCCAGCAGCCCACGGGACAGGAAAATCTCCGGGGCTTACAATGAGCAGTTCTTC.